Below, 18 T cell receptor beta chains from the same sample are listed, as sequenced in a study of identical twins. Each CDR3 protein is one row after TCRdb ran MiXCR on the 5' RACE reads. Among roughly 260,000 distinct CDR3 sequences listed, roughly 7.5% were seen once. The sample was also reused in another study, on yellow fever vaccine responses in identical twins.

Source material: CD8+ T cells sorted from blood. The receptors come from a young woman in good health.

This clonotype was picked up many times. The V gene is TRBV27, the J gene TRBJ2-3; TRBD1 matches at 8 bases. V shed 0 bases and J 3 bases; nucleotides not matched to a gene: 2. This CDR3 is built from 15 residues. The V gene's germline CDR1 is MNHEY and CDR2 SMNVEV (reference sequence). The CDR3 protein is CASSLSQGATDTQYF. DNA for the CDR3: TGTGCCAGCAGTTTATCGCAGGGGGCAACAGATACGCAGTATTTT.

This clonotype was seen ten or more times. The chain recombines TRBV11-1 with TRBJ2-3; 16 bases are shared with TRBD2. CDR3 length equals 18 residues. The V gene end was trimmed by 5 bases and the J gene end by 5 bases; junction bases not matched to a gene: 10. The germline V gene has CDR1 SGHAT and CDR2 FQDESV (reference sequence). The CDR3 sequence is CASSPQGLAGGHKDTQYF. CDR3 sequence (DNA): TGTGCCAGCAGCCCCCAGGGACTAGCGGGGGGGCACAAAGATACGCAGTATTTT.

Many counts were recorded for this clonotype. This chain links TRBV9 with TRBJ2-7; D is ambiguous. V was cut by 0 bases and J by 3 bases, with 10 bases left in between. This CDR3 region has 14 residues. Looked up from germline, CDR1 is SGDLS and CDR2 is YYNGEE. The CDR3 sequence: CASSVGTAYYEQYF. CDR3 bases: TGTGCCAGCAGCGTAGGGACGGCCTACTACGAGCAGTACTTC.

This clonotype was seen repeatedly, ten times or more. This sequence joins TRBV5-5 and TRBJ2-4, with D unclear. CDR1 SGHKS and CDR2 YYEKEE come from the germline V gene (reference sequence). V lost 6 bases and J lost 0, with 13 bases in between. This CDR3 has 15 amino acids. Here the CDR3 reads CASTPPGGAKNIQYF. DNA of the CDR3: TGTGCCAGCACCCCCCCGGGTGGAGCCAAAAACATTCAGTACTTC.

The CDR3 reads CASSSGGAGETQYF. The CDR3 DNA follows: TGTGCCAGCAGTAGCGGGGGGGCGGGGGAGACCCAGTACTTC. The chain joins TRBV27 to TRBJ2-5; 10 bases align to TRBD2. J gave up 5 bases and V 5 bases, and 5 bases lay outside the gene matches. This CDR3 is built from 14 residues. Germline loops: CDR1 MNHEY, CDR2 SMNVEV (reference sequence).

CDR3 loop: CASSQAGLAGVYEQYF. CDR3 DNA: TGTGCCAGCAGCCAAGCAGGGCTAGCGGGAGTCTACGAGCAGTACTTC. The genes are TRBV14 and TRBJ2-7, with 10 positions matching TRBD2. The V gene end was trimmed by 1 base and the J gene end by 3 bases; junction bases not matched to a gene: 6. CDR1 and CDR2 (germline): SGHDN, FVKESK. CDR3 size: 16 residues.

This clonotype was found a few times. V and J are TRBV27 and TRBJ2-1, with D perhaps matching TRBD2 (5 bases). Looked up from germline, CDR1 is MNHEY and CDR2 is SMNVEV (reference sequence). CDR3 length: 12 amino acids. V lost 4 bases to trimming and J lost 15 bases, with 16 bases between them. The CDR3 sequence is CASSSLGGRVFF. CDR3 coding DNA: TGTGCCAGCAGTTCTCTCGGCGGGCGCGTGTTCTTC.

This clonotype occurred a few times. The chain is built from TRBV12-3 or TRBV12-4 and TRBJ1-2, with 8 bases that match TRBD1. Unmatched junction bases numbered 10, after V lost 5 bases and J lost 8 bases. The CDR3 is 14 residues long. CDR3 region: CASSGQTGEYGYTF. The CDR3, as DNA: TGTGCCAGCAGTGGACAGACAGGGGAGTACGGCTACACCTTC.

This clonotype was counted a few times. The rearrangement uses TRBV12-3 or TRBV12-4 and TRBJ1-2; D ambiguous. The CDR3 loop spans 13 amino acids. Trimming shortened V by 1 base and J by 4 bases, and 7 bases separated the two germline ends. CDR3 amino acids: CASSLGMSYGYTF. The DNA of the CDR3 is TGTGCCAGCAGTTTAGGGATGAGCTATGGCTACACCTTC.

This clonotype occurred many times. V is TRBV7-6 and J is TRBJ1-1, with D tentatively TRBD1 (5 bases). The CDR3 loop spans 15 amino acids. Trimming took 1 base from V and 4 from J, leaving 13 bases between them. Looked up from germline, CDR1 is SGHVS and CDR2 is FNYEAQ. CDR3 sequence: CASSLVQGRVTEAFF. Here the CDR3 DNA reads TGTGCCAGCAGCTTAGTTCAGGGTCGGGTCACTGAAGCTTTCTTT.

At least ten counts were recorded for this clonotype. This rearrangement joins TRBV12-3 or TRBV12-4 to TRBJ2-1; D remains unclear. The CDR3 covers 11 residues. Trimming pared 3 bases from V and 10 bases from J, leaving 7 bases between. CDR3 nucleotide sequence: TGTGCCAGCAGTTTGTCTCAAGAGCAGTTCTTC. Its protein product is CASSLSQEQFF.

This clonotype was observed at least ten times. This chain links TRBV12-3 or TRBV12-4 with TRBJ2-3, with D perhaps assigned TRBD1 or TRBD2 (5 bases each). V was pared by 4 bases and J by 2 bases, with 16 bases between. The CDR3 contains 16 residues. This CDR3 reads CASSSTPGRDTDTQYF. The CDR3 region has the DNA TGTGCCAGCAGTTCTACACCGGGACGGGACACAGATACGCAGTATTTT.

This clonotype was found a few times. This rearrangement joins TRBV12-3 or TRBV12-4 to TRBJ2-2; TRBD1 or TRBD2 may be the D gene (6 bases each). Trimming took off 7 bases at V and 7 bases at J, with 10 bases between the two ends. The CDR3 length is 12 residues. CDR3 sequence (DNA): TGTGCCAGCATCAAGGGGGGCGGGGAGCTGTTTTTT. This codes for CASIKGGGELFF.

This clonotype was counted at least ten times. The gene calls are TRBV2 and TRBJ2-4; 10 bases match TRBD2. The CDR3 covers 18 residues. Germline lookup yields CDR1 SNHLY and CDR2 FYNNEI. With 2 bases clipped from V and 3 bases from J, the junction kept 10 bases outside the gene matches. As DNA, the CDR3 is TGTGCCAGCAGTGAATCTAGCGGGGGCCTTTCTATCAAAAACATTCAGTACTTC. Its translation is CASSESSGGLSIKNIQYF.

The V and J genes are TRBV7-8 and TRBJ2-1; 7 nucleotides agree with TRBD1. The CDR3 length is 13 residues. The V and J ends lost 5 bases and 10 bases, in that order; junction bases with no gene match: 8. Per the germline V gene, CDR1 is SGHVS and CDR2 is FQNEAQ. The CDR3 reads CASSPQGEREQFF. CDR3 nucleotides: TGTGCCAGCAGCCCCCAGGGGGAGCGGGAGCAGTTCTTC.

V usage is TRBV19 and J usage is TRBJ1-1; 9 nucleotides line up with TRBD1. CDR3 length: 15 residues. Per germline, CDR1 LNHDA and CDR2 SQIVND (reference sequence). With V trimmed by 4 bases and J by 3 bases, 6 bases remained unmatched. The CDR3 sequence is CASSTPGTGYTEAFF. The CDR3 DNA sequence: TGTGCCAGTAGTACTCCCGGGACAGGGTACACTGAAGCTTTCTTT. Complete variable domain (other parts from reference TRBV19 and TRBJ1-1): DGGITQSPKYLFRKEGQNVTLSCEQNLNHDAMYWYRQDPGQGLRLIYYSQIVNDFQKGDIAEGYSVSREKKESFPLTVTSAQKNPTAFYLCASSTPGTGYTEAFFGQGTRLTVV.

This clonotype was observed a handful of times. The chain links TRBV6-1 to TRBJ2-3; TRBD2 matches at 8 bases. V shed 3 bases and J 6 bases; nucleotides not matched to a gene: 8. Germline assignment: CDR1 MNHNS and CDR2 SASEGT. This CDR3 is built from 15 residues. The CDR3 loop is CASSETAGAPDTQYF. The DNA of the CDR3 is TGTGCCAGCAGTGAGACAGCGGGGGCCCCCGATACGCAGTATTTT.

This clonotype showed up many times. V and J are TRBV29-1 and TRBJ2-1; D is undetermined. The CDR3 extends over 16 amino acids. The V end was cut by 2 bases, the J end by 0 bases, with 14 bases between. The germline CDR1 and CDR2 sequences are SQVTM and ANQGSEA. CDR3 region: CSVEYRLLSSYNEQFF. Written as DNA, the CDR3 is TGCAGCGTTGAATACCGACTTTTAAGCTCCTACAATGAGCAGTTCTTC.